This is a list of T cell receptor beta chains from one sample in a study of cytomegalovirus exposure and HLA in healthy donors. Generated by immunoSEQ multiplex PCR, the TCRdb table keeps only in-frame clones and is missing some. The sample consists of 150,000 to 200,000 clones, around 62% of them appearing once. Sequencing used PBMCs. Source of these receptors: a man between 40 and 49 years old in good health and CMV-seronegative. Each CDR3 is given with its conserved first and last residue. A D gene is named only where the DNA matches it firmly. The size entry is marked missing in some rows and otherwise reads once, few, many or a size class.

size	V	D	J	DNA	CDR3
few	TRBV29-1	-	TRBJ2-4	TGCAGCGTTGATGGGGGGATCGGCATTCAGTACTTC	CSVDGGIGIQYF
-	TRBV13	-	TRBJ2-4	TGTGCCAGCAGATTAAGGGGTGGACCCAACATTCAGTACTTC	CASRLRGGPNIQYF
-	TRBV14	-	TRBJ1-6	TGTGCCAGCAGCCACCGTACAGGGTGGGGCTCCTATAATTCACCCCTCCACTTT	CASSHRTGWGSYNSPLHF
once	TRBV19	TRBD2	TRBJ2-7	TGTGCCTCCAAAATCTCGGGACTAGCGTTTGGCTACGAGCAGTACTTC	CASKISGLAFGYEQYF
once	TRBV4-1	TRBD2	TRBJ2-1	TGCGCCAGCAGCCCTGTTGATAGCGGGATAAATGAGCAGTTCTTC	CASSPVDSGINEQFF
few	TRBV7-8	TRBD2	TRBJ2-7	TGTGCCAGCAGCTTAGTGGGGACTACCCTCAACTACGAGCAGTACTTC	CASSLVGTTLNYEQYF
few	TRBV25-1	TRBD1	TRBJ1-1	TGTGCCAGCAGTGACTCCGGACAGGTAAACACTGAAGCTTTCTTT	CASSDSGQVNTEAFF
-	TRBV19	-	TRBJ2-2	TGTGCCAGTGTAGGTCGGGGTGCCGTTCTGAACACCGGGGAGCTGTTTTTT	CASVGRGAVLNTGELFF
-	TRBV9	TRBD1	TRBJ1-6	TGTGCCAACAAAGTTAGGGACAGTTACTATAATTCACCCCTCCACTTT	CANKVRDSYYNSPLHF
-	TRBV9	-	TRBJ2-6	TGTGCCAGCAGCGTAGCACCTCTCAGCTCTGGGGCCAACGTCCTGACTTTC	CASSVAPLSSGANVLTF
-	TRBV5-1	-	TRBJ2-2	TGCGCCAGCAGCTTGGCCTTGGGGGCAGGCGGGGAGCTGTTTTTT	CASSLALGAGGELFF
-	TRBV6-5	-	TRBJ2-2	TGTGCCAGCAGTTGGAAGGGAGGCACCGGGGAGCCGTTTTTT	CASSWKGGTGEPFF
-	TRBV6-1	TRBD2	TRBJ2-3	TGTGCCAGCAGTGACCCGACTAGCGGGAGGGTTGACGGTACGCAGTATTTT	CASSDPTSGRVDGTQYF
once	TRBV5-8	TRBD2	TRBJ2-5	TGTGCCAGCAGCTTGGCCGGGGGGAAGACCCAGTACTTC	CASSLAGGKTQYF
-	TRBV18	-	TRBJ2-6	TGTGCCAGCTCACCGGCCCGGGCCAACGTCCTGACTTTC	CASSPARANVLTF
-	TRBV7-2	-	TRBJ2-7	TGTGCCAGCAGCTTTGGGCGGGGACAGTTTGGCTACGAGCAGTACTTC	CASSFGRGQFGYEQYF
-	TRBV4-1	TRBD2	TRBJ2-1	TGCGCCAGCAGCCAAGAAAGTAGCGGGGGGGCCAATGAGCAGTTCTTC	CASSQESSGGANEQFF
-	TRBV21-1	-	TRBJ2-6	TGTGCCAGCAGCAAAAATCGGACAGGGGGCTCTGGGGCCAACGTCCTGACTTTC	CASSKNRTGGSGANVLTF
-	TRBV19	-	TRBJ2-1	TGTGCCAGTAGTAAGAGCGGAAGCTCCTACAATGAGCAGTTCTTC	CASSKSGSSYNEQFF
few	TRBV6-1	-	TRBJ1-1	TGTGCCAGCACCGCAACAGGTCTGAACACTGAAGCTTTCTTT	CASTATGLNTEAFF
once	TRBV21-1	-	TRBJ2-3	TGTGCCAGCAGCAAAGTGGGAACTAGCGGGAGGGCCGCAGCAGATACGCAGTATTTT	CASSKVGTSGRAAADTQYF
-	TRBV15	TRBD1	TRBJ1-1	TGTGCCACCAGCACAACAGGGGAGACTGAAGCTTTCTTT	CATSTTGETEAFF
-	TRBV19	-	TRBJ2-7	TGTGCCAGTAACGGAGGGGTTCTTCGCGAGCAGTACTTC	CASNGGVLREQYF
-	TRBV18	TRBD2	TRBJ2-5	TGTGCCAGCTCAGGGACTAGCGGGGGGGCCAACCAAGAGACCCAGTACTTC	CASSGTSGGANQETQYF
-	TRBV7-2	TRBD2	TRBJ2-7	TGTGCCAGCAGCTTAGCCCCTGGGTCTAGCGGGAGGGGGTCCGAGCAGTACTTC	CASSLAPGSSGRGSEQYF
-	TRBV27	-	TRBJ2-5	TGTGCCAGCAGCCCAGGGGGGCACCAAGAGACCCAGTACTTC	CASSPGGHQETQYF
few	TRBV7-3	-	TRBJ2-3	TGTGCCAGCAGCTTAAAGGAGGGCCGCAGCACAGATACGCAGTATTTT	CASSLKEGRSTDTQYF
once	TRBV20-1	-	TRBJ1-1	TGCAGGCTTGGGGGGGACACTGAAGCTTTCTTT	CRLGGDTEAFF
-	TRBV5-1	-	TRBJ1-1	TGCGCCAGCAGCTTGTGGGCAGGGGAGAGCACTGAAGCTTTCTTT	CASSLWAGESTEAFF
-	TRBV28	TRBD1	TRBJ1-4	TGTGCCAGCAGTGCGGGACAGGGGGCTTCGTGGGAAAAACTGTTTTTT	CASSAGQGASWEKLFF
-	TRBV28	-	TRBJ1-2	TGTGCCAGCAATGCGGGGAACTATGGCTACACCTTC	CASNAGNYGYTF
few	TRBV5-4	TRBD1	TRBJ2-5	TGTGCCAGCAGCTTGATACAGGGGGCCGTGGAGACCCAGTACTTC	CASSLIQGAVETQYF
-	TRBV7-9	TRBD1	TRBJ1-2	TGTTCCAGCAACTCCCCTGGAGGGCAGGGGGCCTATGGCTACACCTTC	CSSNSPGGQGAYGYTF
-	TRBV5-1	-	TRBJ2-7	TGCGCCAGCAGCTTGAACGGGGCCAGGGGCTACGAGCAGTACTTC	CASSLNGARGYEQYF
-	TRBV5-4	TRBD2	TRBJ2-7	TGTGCCAGCAGCAATACTAGCGGGTACTCCTACGAGCAGTACTTC	CASSNTSGYSYEQYF
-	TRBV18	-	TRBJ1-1	TGTGCCAGCTCGTACGGTCGGGGGACGAGGGACACTGAAGCTTTCTTT	CASSYGRGTRDTEAFF
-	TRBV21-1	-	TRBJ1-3	TGTGCCAGCCTTCTCAGGGAAGTTAGCGGAAACACCATATATTTT	CASLLREVSGNTIYF
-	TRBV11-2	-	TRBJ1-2	TGTGCCAGCAGCTTAGAGTTGGTCAGGGCCTTC	CASSLELVRAF
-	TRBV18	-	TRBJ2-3	TGTGCCAGCTCAGGCGGGAACACAGATACGCAGTATTTT	CASSGGNTDTQYF
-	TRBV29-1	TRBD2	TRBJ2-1	TGCAGCGTTGGGCCCCAGCGGGAAAGGAGGAATGAGCAGTTCTTC	CSVGPQRERRNEQFF
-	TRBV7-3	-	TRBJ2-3	TGTGCCAGCAGCCCCCAAAGCACAGATACGCAGTATTTT	CASSPQSTDTQYF
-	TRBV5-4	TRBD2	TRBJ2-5	TGTGCCAGCAGCTTGGGGTCCGGGACTAGCGGACAAGAGACCCAGTACTTC	CASSLGSGTSGQETQYF
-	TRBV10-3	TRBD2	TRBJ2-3	TGTGCCATCAGTGAGTTTCGACTAGCGGGAGGGACAGATACGCAGTATTTT	CAISEFRLAGGTDTQYF
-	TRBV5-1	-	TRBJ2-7	TGCGCCAGCAGGATGGATTGGGGCGACGAGCAGTACTTC	CASRMDWGDEQYF
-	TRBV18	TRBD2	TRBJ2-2	TGTGCCAGCTCACCCAGGGGACTAGCGGGAGTGGGGAACACCGGGGAGCTGTTTTTT	CASSPRGLAGVGNTGELFF
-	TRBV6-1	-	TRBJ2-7	TGTGCCAGCAGTGCCCGCGGAGCGGCAACCTCCTACGAGCAGTACTTC	CASSARGAATSYEQYF
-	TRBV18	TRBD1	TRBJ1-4	TGTGCCAGCTCACATCGGGACAGATATAATGAAAAACTATTTTTT	CASSHRDRYNEKLFF
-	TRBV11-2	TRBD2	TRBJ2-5	TGTGCCAGCAGAATGAGCGGGGGCCAAGAGACCCAGTACTTC	CASRMSGGQETQYF
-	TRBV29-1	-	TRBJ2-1	TGCAGCGTTGAGCGGGGAGGTGGGCAGTTCTTC	CSVERGGGQFF
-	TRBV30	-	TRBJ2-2	TGTGCCTGGAGGACCCGGGGTGCCGGGGAGCTGTTTTTT	CAWRTRGAGELFF
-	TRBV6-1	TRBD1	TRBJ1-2	TGTGCCAGCGTACTGGACAGGGACTATGGCTACACCTTC	CASVLDRDYGYTF
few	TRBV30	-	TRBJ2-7	TGTGCCTGGAGCCAAAACCCCTTAACAGGAAGGGAACCCTACGAGCAGTACTTC	CAWSQNPLTGREPYEQYF
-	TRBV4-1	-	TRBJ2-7	TGCGCCAGCAGCCAGATTTACTCCCGTTCGGACGAGCAGTACTTC	CASSQIYSRSDEQYF
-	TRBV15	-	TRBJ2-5	TGTGCCACCAGCAGAGATCTGGAGGGTTCCCAGTACTTC	CATSRDLEGSQYF
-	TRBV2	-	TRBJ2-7	TGTGCCAGCAGTTACAATATTTTCTCCTACGAGCAGTACTTC	CASSYNIFSYEQYF
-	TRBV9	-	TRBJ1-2	TGTGCCAGCAGCGTGCAAGACAGGACCCCCCTCTATGGCTACACCTTC	CASSVQDRTPLYGYTF
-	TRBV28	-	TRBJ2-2	TGTGCCAGCAGTTGGACAAAGAACACCGGGGAGCTGTTTTTT	CASSWTKNTGELFF
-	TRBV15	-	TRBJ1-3	TGTGCCACCAGCCCCGACAGGTTGGGAGGAAACACCATATATTTT	CATSPDRLGGNTIYF
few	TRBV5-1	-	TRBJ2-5	TGCGCCAGCAGCTTGCCAGGACTTCAAGAGACCCAGTACTTC	CASSLPGLQETQYF